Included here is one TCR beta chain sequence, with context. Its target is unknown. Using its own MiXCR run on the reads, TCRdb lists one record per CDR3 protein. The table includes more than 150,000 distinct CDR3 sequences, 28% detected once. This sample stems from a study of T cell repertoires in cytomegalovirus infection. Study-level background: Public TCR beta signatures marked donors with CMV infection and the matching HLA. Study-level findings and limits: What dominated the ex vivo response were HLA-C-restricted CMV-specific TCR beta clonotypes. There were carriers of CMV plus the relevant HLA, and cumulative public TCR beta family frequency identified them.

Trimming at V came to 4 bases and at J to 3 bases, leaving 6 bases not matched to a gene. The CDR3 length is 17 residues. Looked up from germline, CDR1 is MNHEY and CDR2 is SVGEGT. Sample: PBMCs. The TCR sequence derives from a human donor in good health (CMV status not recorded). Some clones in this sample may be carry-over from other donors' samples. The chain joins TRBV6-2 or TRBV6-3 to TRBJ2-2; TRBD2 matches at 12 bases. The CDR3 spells CASSSGLAGSYTGELFF. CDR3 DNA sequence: TGTGCCAGCAGTTCCGGACTAGCGGGGTCATACACCGGGGAGCTGTTTTTT.